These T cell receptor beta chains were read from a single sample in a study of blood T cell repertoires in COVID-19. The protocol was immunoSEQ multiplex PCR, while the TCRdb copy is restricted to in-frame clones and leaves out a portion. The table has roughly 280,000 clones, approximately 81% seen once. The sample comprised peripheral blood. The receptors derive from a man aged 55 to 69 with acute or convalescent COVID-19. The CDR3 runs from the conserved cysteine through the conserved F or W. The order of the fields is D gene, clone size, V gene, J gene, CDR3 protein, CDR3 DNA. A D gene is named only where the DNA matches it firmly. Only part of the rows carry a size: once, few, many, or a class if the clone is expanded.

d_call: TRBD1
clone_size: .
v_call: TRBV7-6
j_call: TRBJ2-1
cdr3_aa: CASSYYESGGLSYNEQFF
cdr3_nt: TGTGCCAGCAGCTATTATGAGTCAGGGGGCTTATCCTACAATGAGCAGTTCTTC

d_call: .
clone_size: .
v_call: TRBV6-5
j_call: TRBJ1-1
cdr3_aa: CASSYSSMEDRTEAFF
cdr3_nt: TGTGCCAGCAGTTACTCGTCAATGGAGGATAGGACTGAAGCTTTCTTT

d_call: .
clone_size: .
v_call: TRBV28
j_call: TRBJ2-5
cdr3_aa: CASRRTFQETQYF
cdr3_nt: TGTGCCAGCAGGAGGACATTCCAAGAGACCCAGTACTTC

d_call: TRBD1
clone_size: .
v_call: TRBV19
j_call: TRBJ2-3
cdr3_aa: CASSPRTGGPADTQYF
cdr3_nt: TGTGCCAGTAGTCCCCGGACAGGGGGCCCGGCAGATACGCAGTATTTT

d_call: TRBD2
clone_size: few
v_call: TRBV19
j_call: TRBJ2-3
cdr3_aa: CASTRSGSRTDTQYF
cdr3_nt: TGTGCCAGTACCAGGAGCGGGAGCCGCACAGATACGCAGTATTTT

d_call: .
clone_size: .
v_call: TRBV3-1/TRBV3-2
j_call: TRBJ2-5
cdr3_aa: CASSLVVETQYF
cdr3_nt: TGTGCCAGCAGCCTTGTCGTGGAGACCCAGTACTTC

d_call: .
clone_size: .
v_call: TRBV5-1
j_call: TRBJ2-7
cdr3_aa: CASSLQQGDYEQYF
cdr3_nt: TGCGCCAGCAGCTTACAACAGGGAGACTACGAGCAGTACTTC

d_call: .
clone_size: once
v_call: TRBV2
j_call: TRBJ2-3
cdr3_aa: CASSAEYSGTDTQYF
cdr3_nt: TGTGCCAGCAGTGCTGAGTATAGCGGTACAGATACGCAGTATTTT

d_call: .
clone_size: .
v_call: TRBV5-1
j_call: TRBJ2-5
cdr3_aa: CASRLQGQETQYF
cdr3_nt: TGCGCCAGCAGATTACAGGGTCAAGAGACCCAGTACTTC

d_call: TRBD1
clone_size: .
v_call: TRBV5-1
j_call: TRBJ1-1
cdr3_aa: CASSSTGLTNTEAFF
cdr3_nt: TGCGCCAGCAGCTCGACAGGGCTGACGAACACTGAAGCTTTCTTT

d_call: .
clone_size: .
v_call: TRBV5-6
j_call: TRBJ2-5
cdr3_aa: CASSSREWSQYF
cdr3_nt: TGTGCCAGCAGCTCGAGAGAGTGGTCCCAGTACTTC

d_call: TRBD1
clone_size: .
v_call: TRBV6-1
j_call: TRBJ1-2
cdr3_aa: CASSEIETGRAYGYTF
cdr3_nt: TGTGCCAGCAGTGAAATCGAGACAGGGAGAGCCTATGGCTACACCTTC

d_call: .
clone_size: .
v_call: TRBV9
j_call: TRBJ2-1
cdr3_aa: CASSVEGLAGYNEQFF
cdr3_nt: TGTGCCAGCAGCGTAGAAGGCCTAGCAGGCTACAATGAGCAGTTCTTC

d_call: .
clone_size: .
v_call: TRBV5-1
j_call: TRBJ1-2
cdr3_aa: CASTSTSTWAGYTF
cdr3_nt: TGCGCCAGCACTTCGACGTCCACCTGGGCCGGCTACACCTTC

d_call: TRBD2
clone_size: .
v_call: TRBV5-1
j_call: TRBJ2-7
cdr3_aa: CASSLTSAGLDEQYF
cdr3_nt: TGCGCCAGCAGCCTAACTAGCGCCGGGCTTGACGAGCAGTACTTC

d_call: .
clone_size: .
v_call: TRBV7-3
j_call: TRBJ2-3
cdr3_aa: CASGVGVGGGPDTQYF
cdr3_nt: TGTGCCAGCGGCGTCGGGGTGGGAGGAGGTCCAGATACGCAGTATTTT

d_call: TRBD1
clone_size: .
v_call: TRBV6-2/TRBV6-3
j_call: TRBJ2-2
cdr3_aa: CASSYGQARTGELFF
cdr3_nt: TGTGCCAGCAGTTACGGACAGGCCCGTACCGGGGAGCTGTTTTTT